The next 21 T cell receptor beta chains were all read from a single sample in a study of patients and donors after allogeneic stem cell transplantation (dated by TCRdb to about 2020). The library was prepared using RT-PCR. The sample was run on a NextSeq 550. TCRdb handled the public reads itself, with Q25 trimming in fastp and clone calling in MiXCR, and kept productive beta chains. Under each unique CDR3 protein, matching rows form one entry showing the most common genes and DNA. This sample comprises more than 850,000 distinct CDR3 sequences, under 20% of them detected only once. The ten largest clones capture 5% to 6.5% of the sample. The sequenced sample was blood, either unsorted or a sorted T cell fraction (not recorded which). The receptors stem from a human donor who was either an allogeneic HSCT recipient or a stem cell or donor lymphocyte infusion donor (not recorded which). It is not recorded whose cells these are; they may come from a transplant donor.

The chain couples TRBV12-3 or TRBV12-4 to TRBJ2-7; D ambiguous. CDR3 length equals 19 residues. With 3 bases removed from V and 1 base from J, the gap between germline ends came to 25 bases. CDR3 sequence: CASSFPLPGVEVSSYEQYF. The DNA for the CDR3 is TGTGCCAGCAGTTTCCCATTGCCGGGCGTTGAAGTTTCTTCCTACGAGCAGTACTTC.

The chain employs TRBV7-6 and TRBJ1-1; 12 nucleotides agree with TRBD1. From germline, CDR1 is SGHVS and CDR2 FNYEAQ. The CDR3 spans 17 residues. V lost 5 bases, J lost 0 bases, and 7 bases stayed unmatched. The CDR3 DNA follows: TGTGCCAGCAGCCGACTTGGGACAGGGGGCTTGAACACTGAAGCTTTCTTT. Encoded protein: CASSRLGTGGLNTEAFF.

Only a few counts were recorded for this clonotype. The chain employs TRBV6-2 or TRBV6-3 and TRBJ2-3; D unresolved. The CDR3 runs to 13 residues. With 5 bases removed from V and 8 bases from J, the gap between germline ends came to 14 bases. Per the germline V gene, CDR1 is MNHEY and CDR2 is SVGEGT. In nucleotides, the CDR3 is TGTGCCAGCAGTATAGGTAGTGGGGTTACGCAGTATTTT. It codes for CASSIGSGVTQYF.

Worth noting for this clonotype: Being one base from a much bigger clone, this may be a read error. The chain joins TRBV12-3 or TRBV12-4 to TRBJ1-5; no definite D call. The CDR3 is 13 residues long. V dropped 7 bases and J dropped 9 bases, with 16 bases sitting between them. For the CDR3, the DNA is TGTGCCAGCACCCACGATAATGTGGTGCCCCAGCATTTT. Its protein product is CASTHDNVVPQHF.

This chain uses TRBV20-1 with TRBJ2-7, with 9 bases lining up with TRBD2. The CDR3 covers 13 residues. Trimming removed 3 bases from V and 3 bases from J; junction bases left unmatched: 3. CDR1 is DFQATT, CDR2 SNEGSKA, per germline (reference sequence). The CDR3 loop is CSARSGGFYEQYF. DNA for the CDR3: TGCAGTGCTAGGAGCGGGGGGTTCTACGAGCAGTACTTC.

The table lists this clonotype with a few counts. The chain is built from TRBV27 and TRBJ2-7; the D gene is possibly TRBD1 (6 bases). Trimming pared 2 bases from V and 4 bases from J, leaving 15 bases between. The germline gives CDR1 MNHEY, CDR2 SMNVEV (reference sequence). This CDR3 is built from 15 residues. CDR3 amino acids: CASSLRRTDHYEQYF. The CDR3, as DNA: TGTGCCAGCAGTTTAAGGCGGACAGATCATTACGAGCAGTACTTC.

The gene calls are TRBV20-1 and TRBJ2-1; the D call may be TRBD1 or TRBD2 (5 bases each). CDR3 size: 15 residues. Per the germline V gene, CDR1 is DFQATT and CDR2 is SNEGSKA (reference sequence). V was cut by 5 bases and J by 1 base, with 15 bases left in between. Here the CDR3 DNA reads TGCAGTGCTCTTTCCGGGACCTTATCCTACAATGAGCAGTTCTTC. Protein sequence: CSALSGTLSYNEQFF.

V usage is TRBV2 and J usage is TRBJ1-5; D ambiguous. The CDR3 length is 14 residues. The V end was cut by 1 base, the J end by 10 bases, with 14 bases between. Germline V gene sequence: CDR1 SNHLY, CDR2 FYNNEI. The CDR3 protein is CASSEGRMNVPQHF. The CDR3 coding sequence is TGTGCCAGCAGTGAAGGAAGAATGAATGTTCCCCAGCATTTT.

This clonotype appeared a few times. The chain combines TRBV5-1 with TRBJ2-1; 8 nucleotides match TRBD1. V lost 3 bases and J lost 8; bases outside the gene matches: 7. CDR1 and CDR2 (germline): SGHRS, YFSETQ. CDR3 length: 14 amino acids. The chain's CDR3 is CASSSRTGSDEQFF. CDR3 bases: TGCGCCAGCAGCTCGCGGACAGGGAGCGATGAGCAGTTCTTC.

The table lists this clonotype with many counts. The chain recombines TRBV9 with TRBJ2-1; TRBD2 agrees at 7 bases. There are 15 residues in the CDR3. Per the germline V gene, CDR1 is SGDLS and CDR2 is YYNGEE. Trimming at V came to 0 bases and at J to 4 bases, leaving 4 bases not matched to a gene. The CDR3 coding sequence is TGTGCCAGCAGCGTAGCGGGAGGCCCATACAATGAGCAGTTCTTC. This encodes CASSVAGGPYNEQFF.

The CDR3 sequence is CASSALPGTSGSTDTQYF. The CDR3 DNA sequence: TGTGCCAGCAGCGCCCTCCCCGGGACTAGCGGATCCACAGATACGCAGTATTTT. This chain connects TRBV6-2 or TRBV6-3 to TRBJ2-3; 11 bases are shared with TRBD2. V was clipped by 6 bases and J by 2 bases; unmatched bases: 13. The CDR3 covers 18 residues. Germline V gene data show CDR1 as MNHEY and CDR2 as SVGEGT.

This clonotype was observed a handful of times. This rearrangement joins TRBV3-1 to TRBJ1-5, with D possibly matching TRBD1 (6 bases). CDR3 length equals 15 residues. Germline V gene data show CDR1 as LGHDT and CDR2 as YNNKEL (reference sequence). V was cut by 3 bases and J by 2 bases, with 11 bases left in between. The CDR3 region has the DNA TGTGCCAGCAGCCAGGGGACAAGTCGCAATCAGCCCCAGCATTTT. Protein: CASSQGTSRNQPQHF.

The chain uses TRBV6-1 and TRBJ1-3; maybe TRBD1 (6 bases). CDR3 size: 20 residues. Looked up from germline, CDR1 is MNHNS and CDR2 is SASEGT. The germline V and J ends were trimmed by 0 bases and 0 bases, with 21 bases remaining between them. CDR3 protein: CASSEARRGEMRSSGNTIYF. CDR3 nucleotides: TGTGCCAGCAGTGAAGCGAGGAGGGGGGAGATGAGGAGCTCTGGAAACACCATATATTTT.

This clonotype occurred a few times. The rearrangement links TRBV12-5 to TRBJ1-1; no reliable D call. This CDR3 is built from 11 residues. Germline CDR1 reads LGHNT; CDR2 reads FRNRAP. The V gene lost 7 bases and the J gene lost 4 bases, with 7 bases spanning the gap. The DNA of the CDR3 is TGTGCTAGTGAAGAGGTCACTGAAGCTTTCTTT. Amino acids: CASEEVTEAFF.

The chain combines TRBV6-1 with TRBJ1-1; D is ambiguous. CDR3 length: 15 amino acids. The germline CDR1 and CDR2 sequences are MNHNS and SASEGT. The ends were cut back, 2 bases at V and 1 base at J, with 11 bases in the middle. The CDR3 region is CASSEWWAGNTEAFF. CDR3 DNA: TGTGCCAGCAGTGAATGGTGGGCGGGGAACACTGAAGCTTTCTTT.

The chain's CDR3 is CASSSRQGIYNEQFF. As DNA, the CDR3 is TGTGCCAGCAGCTCGCGACAGGGTATCTACAATGAGCAGTTCTTC. The V call is TRBV13, the J call TRBJ2-1, with 7 bases lining up with TRBD1. The V gene end was trimmed by 4 bases and the J gene end by 3 bases; junction bases not matched to a gene: 6. Germline V lookup: CDR1 PRHDT, CDR2 FYEKMQ (reference sequence). The CDR3 runs 15 residues.

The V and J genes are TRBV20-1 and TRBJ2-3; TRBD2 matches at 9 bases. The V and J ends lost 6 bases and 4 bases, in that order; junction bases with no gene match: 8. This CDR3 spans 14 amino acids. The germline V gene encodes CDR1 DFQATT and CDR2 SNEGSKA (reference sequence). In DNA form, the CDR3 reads TGCAGTGCCCTCCGGCGGGGGGGGGCAGATACGCAGTATTTT. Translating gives CSALRRGGADTQYF.

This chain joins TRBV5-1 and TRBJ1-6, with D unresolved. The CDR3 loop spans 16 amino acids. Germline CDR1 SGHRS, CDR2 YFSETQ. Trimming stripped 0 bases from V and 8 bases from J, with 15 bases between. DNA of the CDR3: TGCGCCAGCAGCTTGGACGTGCCCGATGTATATTCACCCCTCCACTTT. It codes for CASSLDVPDVYSPLHF.

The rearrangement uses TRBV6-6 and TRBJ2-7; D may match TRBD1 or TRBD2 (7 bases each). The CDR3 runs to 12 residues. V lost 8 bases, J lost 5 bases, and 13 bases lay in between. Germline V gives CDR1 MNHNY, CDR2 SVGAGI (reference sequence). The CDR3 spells CASLSGGDEQYF. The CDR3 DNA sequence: TGTGCCAGCCTATCAGGGGGGGACGAGCAGTACTTC.

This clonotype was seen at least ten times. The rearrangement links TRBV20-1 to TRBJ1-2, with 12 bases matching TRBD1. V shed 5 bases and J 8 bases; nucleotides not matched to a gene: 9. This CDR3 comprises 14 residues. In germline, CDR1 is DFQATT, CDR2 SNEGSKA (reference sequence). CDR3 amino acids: CSALLGQGADGYTF. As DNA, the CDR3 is TGCAGTGCTCTCCTGGGACAGGGGGCCGACGGCTACACCTTC.

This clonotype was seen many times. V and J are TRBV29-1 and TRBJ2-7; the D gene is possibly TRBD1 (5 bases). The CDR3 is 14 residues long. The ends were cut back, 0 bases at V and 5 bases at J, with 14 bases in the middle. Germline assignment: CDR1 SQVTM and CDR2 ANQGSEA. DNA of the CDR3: TGCAGCGTTGAAGATAGGAAAGGGGTCCACGAGCAGTACTTC. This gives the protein CSVEDRKGVHEQYF.